This T cell receptor (beta chain) was profiled in a study of T cell responses to AZD1222 COVID-19 vaccine. Study findings and constraints: Close to half of all spike-specific TCRs reportedly target regions of the variants that are unmutated. Compared with day 0, the breadth and depth of the Spike-specific TCR repertoire rose significantly after two doses of AZD1222.

Sequencing was performed with immunoSEQ multiplex PCR; in TCRdb, only in-frame clones are kept and a portion is missing. The sample shows some 83,000 clones, approximately 90% of them seen only once. The CDR3 is 13 residues long. Germline V gene lookup returns CDR1 SGHTA and CDR2 FQGNSA. V lost 3 bases and J lost 5; bases outside the gene matches: 1. For this clone: Antigen unknown.

The input for sequencing was peripheral blood, taken on day 0 of AZD1222 vaccination. The chain has TRBV7-2 and TRBJ2-4, with 7 bases aligning to TRBD1. The sequence derives from an adult in good health. In DNA, the CDR3 is TGTGCCAGCAGCTTCGGGACAGAAAACATTCAGTACTTC. It translates to CASSFGTENIQYF.